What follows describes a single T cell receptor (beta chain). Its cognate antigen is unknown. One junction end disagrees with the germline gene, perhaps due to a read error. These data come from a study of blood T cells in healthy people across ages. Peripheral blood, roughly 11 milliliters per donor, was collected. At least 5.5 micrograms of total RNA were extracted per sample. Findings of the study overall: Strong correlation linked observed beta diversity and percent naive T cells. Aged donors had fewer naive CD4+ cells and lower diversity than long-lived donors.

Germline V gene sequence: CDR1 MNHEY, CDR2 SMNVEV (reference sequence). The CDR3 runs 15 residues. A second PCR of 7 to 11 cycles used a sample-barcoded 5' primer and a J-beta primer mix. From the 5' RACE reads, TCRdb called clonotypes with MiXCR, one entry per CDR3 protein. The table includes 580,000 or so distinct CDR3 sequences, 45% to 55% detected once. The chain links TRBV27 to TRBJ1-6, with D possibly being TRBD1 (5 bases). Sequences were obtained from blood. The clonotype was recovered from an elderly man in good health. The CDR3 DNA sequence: TGTGCCAGCAGTGCCTTTGAAGGGGTCGGTTCACCCCCCCACTTT. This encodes CASSAFEGVGSPPHF.